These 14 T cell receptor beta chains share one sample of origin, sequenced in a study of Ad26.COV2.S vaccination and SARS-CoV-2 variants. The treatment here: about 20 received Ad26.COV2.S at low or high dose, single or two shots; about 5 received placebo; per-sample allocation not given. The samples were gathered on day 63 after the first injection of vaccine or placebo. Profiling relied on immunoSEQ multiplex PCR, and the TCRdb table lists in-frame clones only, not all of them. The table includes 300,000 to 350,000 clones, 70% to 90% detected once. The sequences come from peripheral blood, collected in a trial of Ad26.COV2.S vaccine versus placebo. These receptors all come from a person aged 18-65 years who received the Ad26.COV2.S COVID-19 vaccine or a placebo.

In nucleotides, the CDR3 is TGTGCCAGCAGCGCACGACAGGGGGCGAGCGAGCAGTACTTC. It translates to CASSARQGASEQYF. The chain couples TRBV7-2 to TRBJ2-7, with TRBD1 matching over 10 bases. CDR1 and CDR2 (germline): SGHTA, FQGNSA. This CDR3 spans 14 amino acids. The V gene end was trimmed by 5 bases and the J gene end by 6 bases; junction bases not matched to a gene: 7.

DNA for the CDR3: TGTGCCAGCAGCCCCTGGGATTGGGGGGCGGTATACGAGCAGTACTTC. This translates into CASSPWDWGAVYEQYF. This chain uses TRBV5-7 with TRBJ2-7; D might be TRBD1 or TRBD2, each matching 6 bases. TRBV5-7 is identified as an open reading frame with a role that is uncertain. The CDR3 is made up of 16 amino acids. Trimming cost V 4 bases and J 4 bases, with 21 bases left between them.

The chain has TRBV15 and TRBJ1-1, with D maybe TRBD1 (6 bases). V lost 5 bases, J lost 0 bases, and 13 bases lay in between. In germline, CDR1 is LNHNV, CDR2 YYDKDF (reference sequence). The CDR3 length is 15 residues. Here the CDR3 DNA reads TGTGCCACCAGCGGGGGCTGGGAAGTGAACACTGAAGCTTTCTTT. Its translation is CATSGGWEVNTEAFF.

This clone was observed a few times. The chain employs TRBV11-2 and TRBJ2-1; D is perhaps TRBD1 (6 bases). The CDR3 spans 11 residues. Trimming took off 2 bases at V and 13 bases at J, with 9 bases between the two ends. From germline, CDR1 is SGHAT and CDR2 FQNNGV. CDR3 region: CASSLTGPQFF. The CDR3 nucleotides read TGTGCCAGCAGCTTAACAGGGCCCCAGTTCTTC.

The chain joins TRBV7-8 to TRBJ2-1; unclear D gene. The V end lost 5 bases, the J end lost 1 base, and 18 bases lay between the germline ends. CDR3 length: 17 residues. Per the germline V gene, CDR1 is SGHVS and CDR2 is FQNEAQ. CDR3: CASSPPRAAPSYNEQFF. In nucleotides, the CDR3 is TGTGCCAGCAGCCCCCCAAGGGCGGCACCGTCCTACAATGAGCAGTTCTTC. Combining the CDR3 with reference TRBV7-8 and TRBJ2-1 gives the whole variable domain GAGVSQSPRYKVAKRGQDVALRCDPISGHVSLFWYQQALGQGPEFLTYFQNEAQLDKSGLPSDRFFAERPEGSVSTLKIQRTQQEDSAVYLCASSPPRAAPSYNEQFFGPGTRLTVL.

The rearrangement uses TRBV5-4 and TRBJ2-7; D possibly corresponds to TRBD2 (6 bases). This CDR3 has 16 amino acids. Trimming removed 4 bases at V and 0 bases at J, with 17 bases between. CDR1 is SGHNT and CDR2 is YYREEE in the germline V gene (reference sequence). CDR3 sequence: CASSPAGRLSSYEQYF. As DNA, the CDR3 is TGTGCCAGCAGCCCCGCGGGACGGCTAAGCTCCTACGAGCAGTACTTC.

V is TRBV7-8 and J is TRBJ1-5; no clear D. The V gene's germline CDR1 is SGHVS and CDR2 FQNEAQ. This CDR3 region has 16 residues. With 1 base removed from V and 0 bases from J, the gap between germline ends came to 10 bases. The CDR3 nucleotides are TGTGCCAGCAGCTTAGATCGGTGGATTAGCAATCAGCCCCAGCATTTT. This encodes CASSLDRWISNQPQHF.

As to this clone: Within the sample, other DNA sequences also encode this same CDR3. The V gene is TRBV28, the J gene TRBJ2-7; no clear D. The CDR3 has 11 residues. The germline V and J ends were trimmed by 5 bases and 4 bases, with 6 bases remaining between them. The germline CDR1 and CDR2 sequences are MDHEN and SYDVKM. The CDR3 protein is CASSPRYEQYF. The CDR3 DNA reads TGTGCCAGCAGTCCGAGGTACGAGCAGTACTTC.

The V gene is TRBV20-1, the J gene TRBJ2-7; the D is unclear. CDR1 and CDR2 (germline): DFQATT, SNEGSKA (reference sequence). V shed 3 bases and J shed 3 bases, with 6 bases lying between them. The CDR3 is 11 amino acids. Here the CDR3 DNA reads TGCAGTGCTAGCACTAACTACGAGCAGTACTTC. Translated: CSASTNYEQYF.

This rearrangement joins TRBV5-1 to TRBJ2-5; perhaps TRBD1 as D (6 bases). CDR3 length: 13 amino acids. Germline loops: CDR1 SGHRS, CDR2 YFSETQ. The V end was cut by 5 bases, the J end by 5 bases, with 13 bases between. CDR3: CASSLTGRETQYF. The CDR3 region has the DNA TGCGCCAGCAGTCTGACAGGTCGGGAGACCCAGTACTTC. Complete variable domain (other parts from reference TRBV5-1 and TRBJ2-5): KAGVTQTPRYLIKTRGQQVTLSCSPISGHRSVSWYQQTPGQGLQFLFEYFSETQRNKGNFPGRFSGRQFSNSRSEMNVSTLELGDSALYLCASSLTGRETQYFGPGTRLLVL.

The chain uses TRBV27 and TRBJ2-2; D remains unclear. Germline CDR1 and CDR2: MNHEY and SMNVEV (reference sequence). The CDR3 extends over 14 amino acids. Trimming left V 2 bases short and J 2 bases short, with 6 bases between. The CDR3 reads CASSLVDNTGELFF. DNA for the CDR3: TGTGCCAGCAGTTTAGTCGACAACACCGGGGAGCTGTTTTTT.

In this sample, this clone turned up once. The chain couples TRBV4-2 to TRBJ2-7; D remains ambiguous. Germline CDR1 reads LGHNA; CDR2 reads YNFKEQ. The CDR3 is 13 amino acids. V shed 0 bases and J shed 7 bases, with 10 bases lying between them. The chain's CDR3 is CASSQEGIREQYF. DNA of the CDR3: TGTGCCAGCAGCCAAGAAGGGATCAGAGAGCAGTACTTC.

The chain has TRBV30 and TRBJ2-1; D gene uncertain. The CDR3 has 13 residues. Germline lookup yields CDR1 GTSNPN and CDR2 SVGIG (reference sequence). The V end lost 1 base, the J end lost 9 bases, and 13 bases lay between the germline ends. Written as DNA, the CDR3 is TGTGCCTGGAGTGGCCTCCAGCGTGGTGAGCAGTTCTTC. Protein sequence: CAWSGLQRGEQFF.

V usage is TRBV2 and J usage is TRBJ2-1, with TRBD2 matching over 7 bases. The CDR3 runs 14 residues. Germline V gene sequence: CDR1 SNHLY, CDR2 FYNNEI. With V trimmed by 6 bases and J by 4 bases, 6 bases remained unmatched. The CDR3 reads CASSREGPYNEQFF. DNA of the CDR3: TGTGCCAGCAGCAGGGAGGGGCCTTACAATGAGCAGTTCTTC.